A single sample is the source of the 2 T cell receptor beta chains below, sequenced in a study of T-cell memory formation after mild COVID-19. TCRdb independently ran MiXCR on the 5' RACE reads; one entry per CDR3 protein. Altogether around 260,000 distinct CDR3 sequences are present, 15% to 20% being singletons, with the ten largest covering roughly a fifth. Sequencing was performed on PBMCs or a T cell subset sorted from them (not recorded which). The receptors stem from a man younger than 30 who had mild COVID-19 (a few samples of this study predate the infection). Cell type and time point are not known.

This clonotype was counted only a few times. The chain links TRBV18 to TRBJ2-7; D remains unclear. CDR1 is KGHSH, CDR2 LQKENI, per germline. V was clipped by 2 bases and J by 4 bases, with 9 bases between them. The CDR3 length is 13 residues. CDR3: CASSPTPEYEQYV. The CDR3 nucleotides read TGTGCCAGCTCACCAACCCCGGAGTACGAGCAGTACGTC.

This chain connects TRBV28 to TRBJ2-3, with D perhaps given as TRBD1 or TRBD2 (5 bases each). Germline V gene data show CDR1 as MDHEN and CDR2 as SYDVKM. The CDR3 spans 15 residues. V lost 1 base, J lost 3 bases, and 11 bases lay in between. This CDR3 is CASSLFGASTDTQYF. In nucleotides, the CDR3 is TGTGCCAGCAGTTTATTCGGGGCTAGTACAGATACGCAGTATTTT.